Shown below are 18 T cell receptor beta chains from a single sample sequenced in a study of blood T cell repertoires in COVID-19. Method: immunoSEQ multiplex PCR; TCRdb's copy keeps in-frame clones and lacks some. This repertoire shows under 35,000 clones, about 81% found once; its top ten account for 35%. Sequences were obtained from peripheral blood. All receptors derive from a man older than 75 with acute or convalescent COVID-19.

The J gene is TRBJ2-3, the V gene TRBV18, with TRBD1 as a possible D gene (5 bases). The CDR3 runs to 15 residues. Germline V CDR1 and CDR2: KGHSH, LQKENI. V lost 3 bases, J lost 2 bases, and 12 bases lay in between. This CDR3 is CASSPRVESTDTQYF. CDR3 in DNA: TGTGCCAGCTCACCCAGGGTTGAGTCCACAGATACGCAGTATTTT.

The chain recombines TRBV20-1 with TRBJ2-5, with 7 bases matching TRBD1. J gave up 6 bases and V 3 bases, and 7 bases lay outside the gene matches. The germline CDR1 and CDR2 sequences are DFQATT and SNEGSKA (reference sequence). The CDR3 totals 13 residues. Here the CDR3 reads CSASRQGDKTQYF. The CDR3, as DNA: TGCAGTGCTAGTCGGCAGGGGGATAAGACCCAGTACTTC.

The rearrangement links TRBV4-1 to TRBJ2-5, with 7 nucleotides matching TRBD1. Germline trimming cut 4 bases from V and 2 bases from J; bases unmatched to any gene: 4. The CDR3 sequence is 14 residues long. From germline, CDR1 is MGHRA and CDR2 YSYEKL. The CDR3 loop is CASSLTQGQETQYF. The CDR3 DNA follows: TGCGCCAGCAGCCTGACACAGGGGCAAGAGACCCAGTACTTC.

The chain has TRBV3-1 (or the pseudogene TRBV3-2) and TRBJ1-4; D is ambiguous. V was cut by 6 bases and J by 3 bases, with 8 bases left in between. The CDR3 is made up of 13 amino acids. In germline, CDR1 is LGHDT, CDR2 YNNKEL (reference sequence). For the CDR3, the DNA is TGTGCCAGCAGGTTAAATTCTAATGAAAAACTGTTTTTT. It codes for CASRLNSNEKLFF.

This clone appeared once. The chain recombines TRBV5-4 with TRBJ1-1; D is perhaps TRBD1 (6 bases). The CDR3 contains 13 residues. CDR1 is SGHNT, CDR2 YYREEE, per germline (reference sequence). V gave up 2 bases and J gave up 1 base, with 6 bases separating them. CDR3 sequence reads: CASSLQGNTEAFF. DNA for the CDR3: TGTGCCAGCAGCTTACAGGGGAACACTGAAGCTTTCTTT.

This clone was recorded a few times. V usage is TRBV6-5 and J usage is TRBJ1-6, with D perhaps TRBD1 (6 bases). The CDR3 runs to 16 residues. CDR1 is MNHEY and CDR2 is SVGAGI in the germline V gene. V lost 0 bases, J lost 8 bases, and 14 bases lay in between. The CDR3 region is CASSYSLRGSDSPLHF. The CDR3 DNA is TGTGCCAGCAGTTACTCGCTCAGGGGTAGCGATTCACCCCTCCACTTT.

The genes are TRBV4-3 and TRBJ1-1, with D uncertain. CDR1 is LGHNA and CDR2 is YSLEER in the germline V gene. Trimming left V 5 bases short and J 0 bases short, with 16 bases between. The CDR3 totals 16 residues. The CDR3 region is CASSSRREILNTEAFF. DNA of the CDR3: TGCGCCAGCAGCTCGCGACGGGAGATCTTGAACACTGAAGCTTTCTTT.

The genes are TRBV11-2 and TRBJ2-7; D may be TRBD2 (5 bases). Germline loops: CDR1 SGHAT, CDR2 FQNNGV. There are 14 residues in the CDR3. Trimming took off 5 bases at V and 1 base at J, with 12 bases between the two ends. As DNA, the CDR3 is TGTGCCAGCAGCCCAAGCGGCAGGTCCTACGAGCAGTACTTC. Translating it yields CASSPSGRSYEQYF.

This clone appeared a single time. The V and J genes are TRBV23-1 and TRBJ1-1; 7 nucleotides agree with TRBD1. TRBV23-1 is reported as an ORF; its role is uncertain. The J segment lost 7 bases and the V segment lost 9 bases, leaving 8 bases of the junction unmatched. The CDR3 totals 12 residues. Here the CDR3 DNA reads TGCGCCAGTGGGACAGCCTACAATGAAGCTTTCTTT. Protein product: CASGTAYNEAFF.

This chain links TRBV11-2 with TRBJ2-4, with 14 bases lining up with TRBD2. This CDR3 has 17 residues. Germline V gives CDR1 SGHAT, CDR2 FQNNGV. Unmatched junction bases numbered 11, after V lost 5 bases and J lost 8 bases. The CDR3: CASSPGTSGGNRYIQYF. CDR3 sequence (DNA): TGTGCCAGCAGCCCTGGGACTAGCGGGGGTAACAGGTACATTCAGTACTTC.

This chain uses TRBV10-3 with TRBJ2-6; maybe TRBD1 (6 bases). Germline assignment: CDR1 ENHRY and CDR2 SYGVKD. The CDR3 runs to 16 residues. The germline V and J ends were trimmed by 10 bases and 1 base, with 17 bases remaining between them. CDR3 sequence (DNA): TGTGCCAGCCTAGGGGGTACTCTTTCTGGGGCCAACGTCCTGACTTTC. Translating it yields CASLGGTLSGANVLTF.

V gene TRBV5-5 combines with J gene TRBJ1-1; the D gene is possibly TRBD1 (5 bases). V shed 0 bases and J shed 2 bases, with 14 bases lying between them. The CDR3 is 16 amino acids. Germline assignment: CDR1 SGHKS and CDR2 YYEKEE (reference sequence). Here the CDR3 reads CASSLEAGRINTEAFF. The CDR3, as DNA: TGTGCCAGCAGCTTGGAGGCAGGGAGGATTAACACTGAAGCTTTCTTT.

The chain employs TRBV10-1 and TRBJ1-2; possible D gene TRBD1, 5 bases. The germline V gene has CDR1 WNHNN and CDR2 SYGVQD (reference sequence). This CDR3 comprises 16 residues. V dropped 5 bases and J dropped 11 bases, with 27 bases sitting between them. DNA of the CDR3: TGCGCCAGCAGTCAGGGTATCAACCACGGTACGGCCCGTTACACCTTC. It translates to CASSQGINHGTARYTF.

The CDR3 spells CASSQRYAALSGANVLTF. As DNA, the CDR3 is TGCGCCAGCAGCCAAAGGTACGCGGCACTCTCTGGGGCCAACGTCCTGACTTTC. The genes are TRBV4-1 and TRBJ2-6; D gene ambiguous. The CDR3 has 18 amino acids. CDR1 MGHRA and CDR2 YSYEKL come from the germline V gene. Between the trimmed V and J ends, which lost 2 bases and 0 bases, there was a span of 14 bases.

The chain is built from TRBV5-6 and TRBJ1-5, with 8 bases matching TRBD1. The CDR3 contains 14 residues. V was pared by 4 bases and J by 6 bases, with 6 bases of the junction left unmatched. Germline-derived CDR1 and CDR2 are SGHDT and YYEEEE. The CDR3 DNA follows: TGTGCCAGCAGCCCAGACAGGGGAGGTCAGCCCCAGCATTTT. Amino acid sequence: CASSPDRGGQPQHF.

This clone was found once. This rearrangement joins TRBV19 to TRBJ1-6; tentatively, D is TRBD1 (5 bases). With 5 bases removed from V and 6 bases from J, the gap between germline ends came to 8 bases. Per germline, CDR1 LNHDA and CDR2 SQIVND (reference sequence). The CDR3 loop spans 13 amino acids. In DNA form, the CDR3 reads TGTGCCAGTAGTCAGGGTCCTAATTCACCCCTCCACTTT. Translating gives CASSQGPNSPLHF.

The chain carries TRBV4-1 and TRBJ2-1; 10 nucleotides align to TRBD2. Trimming at V came to 4 bases and at J to 6 bases, leaving 15 bases not matched to a gene. The CDR3 sequence is 18 residues long. Germline assignment: CDR1 MGHRA and CDR2 YSYEKL. CDR3 loop: CASSPPFHLAGAVNEQFF. The CDR3, as DNA: TGCGCCAGCAGCCCCCCCTTCCACCTAGCGGGGGCCGTCAATGAGCAGTTCTTC.

The gene calls are TRBV30 and TRBJ1-4, with D hard to call. CDR1 and CDR2 (germline): GTSNPN, SVGIG (reference sequence). Trimming removed 3 bases from V and 4 bases from J, with 21 bases in between. This CDR3 has 17 amino acids. CDR3 nucleotide sequence: TGTGCCTGGAGCCATACAGCTTTCCGATTAATTAATGAAAAACTGTTTTTT. Its translation is CAWSHTAFRLINEKLFF.